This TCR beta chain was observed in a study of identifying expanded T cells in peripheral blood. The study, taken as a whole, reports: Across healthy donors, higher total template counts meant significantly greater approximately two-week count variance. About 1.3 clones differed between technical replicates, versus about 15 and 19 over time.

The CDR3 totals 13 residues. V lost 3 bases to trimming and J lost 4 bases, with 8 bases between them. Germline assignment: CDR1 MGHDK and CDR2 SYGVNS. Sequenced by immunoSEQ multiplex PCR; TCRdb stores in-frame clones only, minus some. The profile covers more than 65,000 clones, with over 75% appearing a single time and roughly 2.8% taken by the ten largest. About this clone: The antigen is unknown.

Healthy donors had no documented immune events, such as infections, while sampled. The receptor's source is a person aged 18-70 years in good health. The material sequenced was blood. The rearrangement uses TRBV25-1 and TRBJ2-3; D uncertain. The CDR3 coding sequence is TGTGCCAGCAGTGATGCAGGTTCAGATACGCAGTATTTT. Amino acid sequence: CASSDAGSDTQYF.